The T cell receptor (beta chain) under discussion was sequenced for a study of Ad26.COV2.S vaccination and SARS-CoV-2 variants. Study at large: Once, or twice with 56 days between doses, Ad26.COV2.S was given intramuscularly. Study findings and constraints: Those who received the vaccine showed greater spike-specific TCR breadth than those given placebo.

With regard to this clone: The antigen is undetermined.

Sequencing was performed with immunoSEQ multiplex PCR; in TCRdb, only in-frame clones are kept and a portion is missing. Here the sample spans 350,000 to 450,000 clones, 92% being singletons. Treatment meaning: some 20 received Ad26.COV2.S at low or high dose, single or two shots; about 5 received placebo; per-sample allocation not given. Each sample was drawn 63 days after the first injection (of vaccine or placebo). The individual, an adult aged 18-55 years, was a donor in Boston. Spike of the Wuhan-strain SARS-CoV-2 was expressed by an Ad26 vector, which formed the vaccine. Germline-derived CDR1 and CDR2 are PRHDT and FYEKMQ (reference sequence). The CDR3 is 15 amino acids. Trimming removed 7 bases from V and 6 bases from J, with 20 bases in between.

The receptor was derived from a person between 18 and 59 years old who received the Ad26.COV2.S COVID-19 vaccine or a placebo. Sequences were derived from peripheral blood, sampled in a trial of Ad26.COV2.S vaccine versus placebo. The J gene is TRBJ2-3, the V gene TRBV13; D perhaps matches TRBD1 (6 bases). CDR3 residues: CASNRGHRVHDTQYF. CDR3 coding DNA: TGTGCCAGCAATCGAGGGCACAGGGTCCACGATACGCAGTATTTT.